The source of this T cell receptor beta chain is a study of Graves' ophthalmopathy and Graves' hyperthyroidism. Study-wide findings and caveats: The blood repertoire also included most expanded thyroid clonotypes above 0.001 frequency.

The authors amplified TCR beta CDR3 regions, and they did so from RNA transcripts for repertoire sequencing. First-round RT-PCR used HTBI primers; second-round multiplex PCR followed. TCRdb re-analysed the multiplex PCR reads in MiXCR, keeping a single row per CDR3 protein. This sample carries roughly 300,000 distinct CDR3 sequences, about 17% of them seen once, and the ten largest clones take roughly an eighth. As concerns this clonotype: What it binds is unknown.

The CDR3 length is 13 residues. The V end lost 7 bases, the J end lost 5 bases, and 9 bases lay between the germline ends. The sequenced sample was peripheral blood. This chain connects TRBV12-3 or TRBV12-4 to TRBJ1-6; a weak D match, TRBD1 (6 bases). The clonotype was recovered from an adult man with Graves' ophthalmopathy. The CDR3 DNA follows: TGTGCCAGCACCGGACAGCATAATTCACCCCTCCACTTT. The encoded protein is CASTGQHNSPLHF.